This T cell receptor (beta chain) derives from a study of T-cell reconstitution after alpha-beta-depleted transplantation in children. General study results and limits: Roughly two months post-transplant, alpha-beta T cells reportedly originated from several hundred graft clones that had expanded.

The table lists this clonotype with many counts. No antigen is known for it. Unique molecular identifiers were incorporated when the TCRbeta library was constructed. One entry per CDR3 protein results from TCRdb running MiXCR on the PCR reads. Of 70,000 or so distinct CDR3 sequences in the sample, 9.5% to 13% were seen once. Trimming removed 5 bases from V and 0 bases from J, with 5 bases in between. Germline V CDR1 and CDR2: SGHRS, YFSETQ. The CDR3 has 12 residues. The TCR sequence derives from a boy younger than 18 with acute myeloid leukemia, due to receive a stem cell transplant. V gene TRBV5-1 combines with J gene TRBJ1-1, with D perhaps TRBD1 (5 bases). The sequences come from PBMCs, collected before TCRalphabeta/CD19-depleted stem cell transplant. The CDR3 bases are TGCGCCAGCAGGGGGGTGAACACTGAAGCTTTCTTT. Protein: CASRGVNTEAFF.